One and the same sample provided the 24 T cell receptor beta chains below, sequenced in a study of T cells in Graves' hyperthyroidism and ophthalmopathy. Amplification yielded TCR beta CDR3 regions, with RNA transcripts as the source. An initial round of RT-PCR targeting the TCR CDR3 relied on the HTBI primer set. TCRdb analysed the multiplex PCR reads with MiXCR anew, one entry per CDR3 protein. The sample has approximately 530,000 distinct CDR3 sequences, about 20% seen once; the top ten hold around 50%. The specimen sequenced was blood. The receptors come from a man aged 35 to 55 with Graves' ophthalmopathy.

J is TRBJ1-2 and V is TRBV12-3 or TRBV12-4, with D uncertain. Trimming took off 6 bases at V and 8 bases at J, with 10 bases between the two ends. The length of the CDR3 is 11 residues. The CDR3 DNA follows: TGTGCCAGCAGCCTGTTTCGCGGCTACACCTTC. Translation: CASSLFRGYTF.

This clonotype was seen a few times. The chain couples TRBV3-1 to TRBJ2-1; 7 nucleotides agree with TRBD2. Germline trimming cut 1 base from V and 3 bases from J; bases unmatched to any gene: 6. Germline CDR1 reads LGHDT; CDR2 reads YNNKEL (reference sequence). The length of the CDR3 is 16 residues. CDR3 coding DNA: TGTGCCAGCAGCCAAGCGGGGGGTTCGATCTACAATGAGCAGTTCTTC. Protein product: CASSQAGGSIYNEQFF.

The table lists this clonotype with many counts. At one end, the junction sequence differs from germline, possibly due to a read error. This chain connects TRBV28 to TRBJ2-1; the D gene could be TRBD1 or TRBD2 (5 bases each). The CDR3 is 20 amino acids. Germline assignment: CDR1 MDHEN and CDR2 SYDVKM. CDR3 loop: CTSTFGIGVARGLASNEQFF. The CDR3 nucleotides are TGTACCAGCACCTTCGGGATAGGGGTGGCGCGCGGGTTAGCCTCCAATGAGCAGTTCTTC.

CDR3 in DNA: TGTGCCAGCACCCCAACCGTGTCCGATAACTATGGCTACACCTTC. It yields the protein CASTPTVSDNYGYTF. This chain uses TRBV7-9 with TRBJ1-2, with D uncertain. The V end was cut by 7 bases, the J end by 1 base, with 16 bases between. In germline, CDR1 is SEHNR, CDR2 FQNEAQ (reference sequence). This CDR3 region has 15 residues. The variable domain in full, with the rest retrieved from reference TRBV7-9 and TRBJ1-2, is DTGVSQNPRHKITKRGQNVTFRCDPISEHNRLYWYRQTLGQGPEFLTYFQNEAQLEKSRLLSDRFSAERPKGSFSTLEIQRTEQGDSAMYLCASTPTVSDNYGYTFGSGTRLTVV.

The rearrangement links TRBV2 to TRBJ2-7, with D hard to call. Germline CDR1 and CDR2: SNHLY and FYNNEI. This CDR3 spans 14 amino acids. V gave up 2 bases and J gave up 2 bases, with 10 bases separating them. CDR3 DNA sequence: TGTGCCAGCAGTGAAACGGCAGTACCCTACGAGCAGTACTTC. The encoded protein is CASSETAVPYEQYF.

This clonotype was observed a handful of times. This sequence joins TRBV19 and TRBJ2-3; TRBD2 matches 11 bases. The CDR3 extends over 19 amino acids. Germline V gene data show CDR1 as LNHDA and CDR2 as SQIVND (reference sequence). Trimming removed 1 base from V and 0 bases from J; junction bases left unmatched: 9. The CDR3 here is CASSIGLAGPTLSTDTQYF. The DNA for the CDR3 is TGTGCCAGTAGTATAGGACTAGCGGGACCAACTTTGAGCACAGATACGCAGTATTTT.

The rearrangement joins TRBV19 to TRBJ1-1; TRBD1 is a possible D gene (5 bases). The CDR3 length is 15 residues. Germline CDR1 reads LNHDA; CDR2 reads SQIVND (reference sequence). With 3 bases removed from V and 7 bases from J, the gap between germline ends came to 18 bases. CDR3 nucleotide sequence: TGTGCCAGTAGTATTTACTCGGCGAGGAGGGGTGAAGCTTTCTTT. As protein: CASSIYSARRGEAFF.

This sequence joins TRBV2 and TRBJ2-6; D unresolved. CDR1 SNHLY and CDR2 FYNNEI come from the germline V gene. Trimming took 0 bases from V and 0 from J, leaving 6 bases between them. There are 16 residues in the CDR3. Here the CDR3 DNA reads TGTGCCAGCAGTGAAGCGGAACCCTCTGGGGCCAACGTCCTGACTTTC. Translation gives CASSEAEPSGANVLTF.

This clonotype was picked up a small number of times. The chain combines TRBV10-3 with TRBJ2-7; 11 bases fit TRBD2. V was clipped by 6 bases and J by 4 bases; unmatched bases: 5. Germline V gene sequence: CDR1 ENHRY, CDR2 SYGVKD. This CDR3 is 14 amino acids long. CDR3 bases: TGTGCCATCAGGGCTAGCGGGAGGAAATACGAGCAGTACTTC. It translates to CAIRASGRKYEQYF.

This chain uses TRBV4-3 with TRBJ2-3; TRBD2 matches at 8 bases. There are 18 residues in the CDR3. The ends lost 4 bases at V and 0 bases at J; junction bases unmatched: 12. From germline, CDR1 is LGHNA and CDR2 YSLEER. The CDR3 region has the DNA TGCGCCAGCAGCCTAAGCCACTATAGCGGGGTTAGCACAGATACGCAGTATTTT. The encoded protein is CASSLSHYSGVSTDTQYF.

This clonotype turned up a few times. The rearrangement uses TRBV6-1 and TRBJ1-4; tentatively, D is TRBD1 (5 bases). The germline V and J ends were trimmed by 8 bases and 0 bases, with 13 bases remaining between them. The germline V gene encodes CDR1 MNHNS and CDR2 SASEGT. This CDR3 is 15 amino acids long. The CDR3 region has the DNA TGTGCCAGCGAGGGAGGGGTTGCAACTAATGAAAAACTGTTTTTT. Its protein is CASEGGVATNEKLFF.

This clonotype was seen repeatedly, ten times or more. The rearrangement uses TRBV7-3 and TRBJ2-7; 7 nucleotides align to TRBD2. The CDR3 sequence is 14 residues long. Per germline, CDR1 SGHTA and CDR2 FQGTGA. J gave up 2 bases and V 5 bases, and 6 bases lay outside the gene matches. The CDR3 loop reads CASSRGDGTYEQYF. CDR3 DNA sequence: TGTGCCAGCAGCCGGGGGGACGGAACCTACGAGCAGTACTTC.

In its sample, this clonotype was seen many times. The chain joins TRBV3-1 to TRBJ2-3; either TRBD1 or TRBD2 may supply D (5 bases each). V lost 3 bases to trimming and J lost 0 bases, with 16 bases between them. The CDR3 is 17 amino acids. Germline V lookup: CDR1 LGHDT, CDR2 YNNKEL (reference sequence). CDR3 in amino acids: CASSHLQGELSTDTQYF. The CDR3 nucleotides are TGTGCCAGCAGCCATCTCCAGGGAGAGCTGAGCACAGATACGCAGTATTTT.

The chain recombines TRBV29-1 with TRBJ2-7; 10 bases are shared with TRBD1. Germline V CDR1 and CDR2: SQVTM, ANQGSEA. V shed 4 bases, J shed 2 bases, and the junction held 5 bases outside the gene matches. This CDR3 is 14 amino acids long. In DNA form, the CDR3 reads TGCAGCGTTGGACAGGGGGCCCCGACCTACGAGCAGTACTTC. It yields the protein CSVGQGAPTYEQYF.

The chain employs TRBV12-3 or TRBV12-4 and TRBJ2-1, with 8 positions matching TRBD1. V gave up 6 bases and J gave up 2 bases; unmatched junction bases: 6. The CDR3 has 15 residues. CDR3 in amino acids: CASRSPGQAYNEQFF. CDR3 DNA sequence: TGTGCCAGCAGGAGTCCGGGACAGGCCTACAATGAGCAGTTCTTC.

This clonotype was counted between two and nine times. The J gene is TRBJ1-5, the V gene TRBV11-1; D not resolved. In germline, CDR1 is SGHAT, CDR2 FQDESV (reference sequence). This CDR3 region has 13 residues. Trimming left V 5 bases short and J 6 bases short, with 11 bases between. CDR3 sequence (DNA): TGTGCCAGCAGCATGGGAGGGAGTCAGCCCCAGCATTTT. Encoded protein: CASSMGGSQPQHF.

This clonotype has ten or more counts. The chain links TRBV11-2 to TRBJ2-3; 8 positions agree with TRBD1. Germline values: CDR1 SGHAT, CDR2 FQNNGV. The CDR3 has 16 amino acids. Trimming took 5 bases from V and 2 from J; bases not matched to a gene: 9. This CDR3 reads CASSTRTGMVTDTQYF. The CDR3 nucleotides read TGTGCCAGCAGCACGAGGACAGGGATGGTCACAGATACGCAGTATTTT.

Only a few counts were recorded for this clonotype. The V and J genes are TRBV6-1 and TRBJ2-3, with no clear D. CDR3 length: 14 amino acids. Trimming stripped 5 bases from V and 6 bases from J, with 15 bases between. Per the germline V gene, CDR1 is MNHNS and CDR2 is SASEGT. CDR3 loop: CASSYAIGSDTQYF. CDR3 DNA sequence: TGTGCCAGCAGTTACGCCATCGGGTCCGATACGCAGTATTTT.

This clonotype was observed a handful of times. V gene TRBV15 combines with J gene TRBJ1-3; no reliable D call. Germline V gene sequence: CDR1 LNHNV, CDR2 YYDKDF (reference sequence). The germline V and J ends were trimmed by 1 base and 0 bases, with 7 bases remaining between them. The CDR3 is 15 amino acids. The CDR3 sequence: CATSRGGNSGNTIYF. In nucleotides, the CDR3 is TGTGCCACCAGCAGAGGCGGGAACTCTGGAAACACCATATATTTT.

This clonotype has just a few counts. The rearrangement uses TRBV5-1 and TRBJ2-3; 8 positions match TRBD2. The CDR3 length is 15 residues. V gave up 2 bases and J gave up 4 bases; unmatched junction bases: 6. CDR1 and CDR2 (germline): SGHRS, YFSETQ. As DNA, the CDR3 is TGCGCCAGCAGCTTCTACGGGGGGGCGGCAGATACGCAGTATTTT. Protein sequence: CASSFYGGAADTQYF.

This clonotype occurred many times. V gene TRBV12-3 or TRBV12-4 combines with J gene TRBJ2-1; 8 nucleotides match TRBD1. The CDR3 is 16 amino acids. Trimming removed 3 bases from V and 7 bases from J; junction bases left unmatched: 11. In DNA, the CDR3 is TGTGCCAGCAGTTTGACGCAGGGGGCTGGTGGGAATGAGCAGTTCTTC. It translates to CASSLTQGAGGNEQFF.

The chain couples TRBV20-1 to TRBJ2-3, with TRBD2 as a possible D gene (6 bases). Germline CDR1 DFQATT, CDR2 SNEGSKA (reference sequence). The CDR3 is 14 amino acids. Trimming pared 3 bases from V and 0 bases from J, leaving 10 bases between. The DNA for the CDR3 is TGCAGTGCTAGTAAGGGGACTAGCACAGATACGCAGTATTTT. This gives the protein CSASKGTSTDTQYF.

This clonotype was picked up a small number of times. The chain uses TRBV6-1 and TRBJ2-5; D is ambiguous. The CDR3 is 13 residues long. Trimming shortened V by 5 bases and J by 5 bases, and 12 bases separated the two germline ends. Germline V gene sequence: CDR1 MNHNS, CDR2 SASEGT. The CDR3 loop reads CASSNVGRETQYF. As DNA, the CDR3 is TGTGCCAGCAGTAATGTAGGGCGTGAGACCCAGTACTTC.

The CDR3 DNA sequence: TGCAGTGCTAGTAGGCGGGGGGGCACGAATGAGCAGTTCTTC. It is translated as CSASRRGGTNEQFF. The chain couples TRBV20-1 to TRBJ2-1; 9 nucleotides match TRBD2. This CDR3 region has 14 residues. Germline lookup yields CDR1 DFQATT and CDR2 SNEGSKA (reference sequence). V lost 3 bases and J lost 7; bases outside the gene matches: 7.